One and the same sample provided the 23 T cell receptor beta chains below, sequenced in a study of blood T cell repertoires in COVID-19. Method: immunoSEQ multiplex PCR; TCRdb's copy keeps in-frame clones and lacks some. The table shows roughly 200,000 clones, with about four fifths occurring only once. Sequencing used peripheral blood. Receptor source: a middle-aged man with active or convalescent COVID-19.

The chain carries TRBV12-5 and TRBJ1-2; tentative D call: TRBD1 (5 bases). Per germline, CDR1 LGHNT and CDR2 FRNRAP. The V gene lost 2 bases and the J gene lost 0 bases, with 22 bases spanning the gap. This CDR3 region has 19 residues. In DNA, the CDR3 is TGTGCTAGTGGTTTGTTCACTTCCCAAGGGGCTCAACCTAACTATGGCTACACCTTC. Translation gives CASGLFTSQGAQPNYGYTF.

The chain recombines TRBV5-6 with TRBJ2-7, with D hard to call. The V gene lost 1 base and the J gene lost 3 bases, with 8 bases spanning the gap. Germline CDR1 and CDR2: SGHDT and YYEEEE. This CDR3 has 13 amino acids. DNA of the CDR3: TGTGCCAGCAGCTTGCCTCCAGACTACGAGCAGTACTTC. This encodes CASSLPPDYEQYF.

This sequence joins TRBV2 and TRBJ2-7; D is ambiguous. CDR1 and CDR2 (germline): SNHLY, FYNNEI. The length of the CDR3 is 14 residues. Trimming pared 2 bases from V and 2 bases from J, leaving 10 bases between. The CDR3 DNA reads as TGTGCCAGCAGTGAAAGGCCCGACACCTACGAGCAGTACTTC. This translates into CASSERPDTYEQYF.

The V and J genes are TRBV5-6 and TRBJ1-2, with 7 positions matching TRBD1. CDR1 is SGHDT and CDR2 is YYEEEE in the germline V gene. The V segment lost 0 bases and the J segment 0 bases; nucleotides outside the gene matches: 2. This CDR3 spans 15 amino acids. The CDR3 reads CASSLDGTANYGYTF. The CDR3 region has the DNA TGTGCCAGCAGCTTGGATGGGACAGCTAACTATGGCTACACCTTC. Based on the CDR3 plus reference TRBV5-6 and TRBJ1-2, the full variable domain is DAGVTQSPTHLIKTRGQQVTLRCSPKSGHDTVSWYQQALGQGPQFIFQYYEEEERQRGNFPDRFSGHQFPNYSSELNVNALLLGDSALYLCASSLDGTANYGYTFGSGTRLTVV.

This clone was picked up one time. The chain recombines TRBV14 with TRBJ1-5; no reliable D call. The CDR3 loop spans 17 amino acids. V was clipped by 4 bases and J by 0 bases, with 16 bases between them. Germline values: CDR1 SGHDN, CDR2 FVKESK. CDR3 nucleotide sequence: TGTGCCAGCAGCCCCGGAGGGTACGGCAATAGCAATCAGCCCCAGCATTTT. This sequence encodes CASSPGGYGNSNQPQHF.

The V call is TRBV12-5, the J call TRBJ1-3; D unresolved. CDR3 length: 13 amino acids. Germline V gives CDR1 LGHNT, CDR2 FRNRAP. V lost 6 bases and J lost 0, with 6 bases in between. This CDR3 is CASGWSSGNTIYF. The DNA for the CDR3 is TGTGCTAGTGGGTGGAGCTCTGGAAACACCATATATTTT. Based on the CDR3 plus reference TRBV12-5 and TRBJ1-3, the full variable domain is DARVTQTPRHKVTEMGQEVTMRCQPILGHNTVFWYRQTMMQGLELLAYFRNRAPLDDSGMPKDRFSAEMPDATLATLKIQPSEPRDSAVYFCASGWSSGNTIYFGEGSWLTVV.

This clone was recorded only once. The CDR3 sequence: CASSYSLAGATEAFF. As DNA, the CDR3 is TGTGCCAGCAGTTACTCTCTGGCAGGGGCAACTGAAGCTTTCTTT. This chain connects TRBV6-5 to TRBJ1-1; a possible D gene is TRBD1 (6 bases). CDR3 length: 15 residues. Trimming took off 0 bases at V and 5 bases at J, with 13 bases between the two ends. Per the germline V gene, CDR1 is MNHEY and CDR2 is SVGAGI.

CDR3 in amino acids: CASSLVPGPNYGYTF. The DNA of the CDR3 is TGTGCCAGCAGCTTAGTTCCAGGGCCTAACTATGGCTACACCTTC. The gene calls are TRBV7-9 and TRBJ1-2; D may be TRBD1 (5 bases). CDR1 SEHNR and CDR2 FQNEAQ come from the germline V gene (reference sequence). CDR3 length: 15 residues. The ends were cut back, 1 base at V and 0 bases at J, with 9 bases in the middle. The complete variable domain, with remaining parts taken from reference TRBV7-9 and TRBJ1-2, reads DTGVSQNPRHKITKRGQNVTFRCDPISEHNRLYWYRQTLGQGPEFLTYFQNEAQLEKSRLLSDRFSAERPKGSFSTLEIQRTEQGDSAMYLCASSLVPGPNYGYTFGSGTRLTVV.

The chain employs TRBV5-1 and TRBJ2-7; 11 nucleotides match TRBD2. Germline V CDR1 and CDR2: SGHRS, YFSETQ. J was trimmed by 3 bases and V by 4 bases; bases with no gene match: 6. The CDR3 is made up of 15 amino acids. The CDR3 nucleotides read TGCGCCAGCAGCGCGGGGACTAGCGGACTCTACGAGCAGTACTTC. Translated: CASSAGTSGLYEQYF.

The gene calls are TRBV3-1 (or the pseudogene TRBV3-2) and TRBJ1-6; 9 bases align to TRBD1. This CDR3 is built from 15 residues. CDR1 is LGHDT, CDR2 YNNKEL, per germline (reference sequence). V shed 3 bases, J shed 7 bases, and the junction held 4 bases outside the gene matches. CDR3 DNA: TGTGCCAGCAGCCAGATGGGACAGGGCAATTCACCCCTCCACTTT. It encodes CASSQMGQGNSPLHF.

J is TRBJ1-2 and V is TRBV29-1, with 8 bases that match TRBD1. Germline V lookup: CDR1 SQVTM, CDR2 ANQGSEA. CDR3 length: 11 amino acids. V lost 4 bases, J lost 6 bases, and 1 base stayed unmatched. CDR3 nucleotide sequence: TGCAGCGTTGGACAGGGGAATGGCTACACCTTC. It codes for CSVGQGNGYTF.

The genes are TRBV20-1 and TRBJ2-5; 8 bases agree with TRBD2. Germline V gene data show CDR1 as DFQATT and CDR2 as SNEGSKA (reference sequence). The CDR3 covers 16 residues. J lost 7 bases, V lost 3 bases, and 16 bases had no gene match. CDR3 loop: CSASASSGGRGRTQYF. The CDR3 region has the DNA TGCAGTGCTAGTGCGTCCAGCGGGGGTAGGGGCAGGACCCAGTACTTC.

CDR3 bases: TGTGCCAGCAGTTTAGTCACAGGTGATAATTCACCCCTCCACTTT. It yields the protein CASSLVTGDNSPLHF. This rearrangement joins TRBV28 to TRBJ1-6, with D perhaps TRBD1 (5 bases). Deletions cut 2 bases from V and 5 bases from J, with 10 bases between. This CDR3 has 15 residues. The germline V gene encodes CDR1 MDHEN and CDR2 SYDVKM. Full variable domain (missing parts from reference TRBV28 and TRBJ1-6): DVKVTQSSRYLVKRTGEKVFLECVQDMDHENMFWYRQDPGLGLRLIYFSYDVKMKEKGDIPEGYSVSREKKERFSLILESASTNQTSMYLCASSLVTGDNSPLHFGNGTRLTVT.

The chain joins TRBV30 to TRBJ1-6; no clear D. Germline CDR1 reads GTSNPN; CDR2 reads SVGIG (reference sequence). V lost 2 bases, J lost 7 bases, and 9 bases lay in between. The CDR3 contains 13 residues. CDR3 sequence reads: CAWSRELNSPLHF. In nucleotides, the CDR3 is TGTGCCTGGAGTCGGGAATTAAATTCACCCCTCCACTTT.

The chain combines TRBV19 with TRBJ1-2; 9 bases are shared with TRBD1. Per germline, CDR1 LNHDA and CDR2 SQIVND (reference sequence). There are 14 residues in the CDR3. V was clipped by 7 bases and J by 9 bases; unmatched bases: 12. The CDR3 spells CASKKDRGDVSYTF. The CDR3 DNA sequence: TGTGCCAGTAAGAAGGACAGGGGCGACGTTAGCTACACCTTC.

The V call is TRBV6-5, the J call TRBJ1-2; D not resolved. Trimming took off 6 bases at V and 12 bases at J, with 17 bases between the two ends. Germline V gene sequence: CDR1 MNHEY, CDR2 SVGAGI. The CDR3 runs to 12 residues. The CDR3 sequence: CASRPTSGCDTF. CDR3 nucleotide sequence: TGTGCCAGCAGACCAACCAGCGGATGCGACACCTTC.

CDR3: CASSSTTATGTDTQYF. The CDR3 DNA sequence: TGTGCCAGCAGTTCGACGACAGCTACGGGCACAGATACGCAGTATTTT. The chain joins TRBV6-5 to TRBJ2-3, with D perhaps matching TRBD1 (5 bases). The CDR3 is 16 amino acids. V lost 4 bases to trimming and J lost 1 base, with 15 bases between them. CDR1 is MNHEY, CDR2 SVGAGI, per germline.

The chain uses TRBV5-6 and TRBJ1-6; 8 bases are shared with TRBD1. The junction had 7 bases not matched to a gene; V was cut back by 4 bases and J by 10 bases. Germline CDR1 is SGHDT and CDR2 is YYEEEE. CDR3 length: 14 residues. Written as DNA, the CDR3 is TGTGCCAGCAGCCGTGGACAGGGAAGCTCACCCCTCCACTTT. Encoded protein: CASSRGQGSSPLHF.

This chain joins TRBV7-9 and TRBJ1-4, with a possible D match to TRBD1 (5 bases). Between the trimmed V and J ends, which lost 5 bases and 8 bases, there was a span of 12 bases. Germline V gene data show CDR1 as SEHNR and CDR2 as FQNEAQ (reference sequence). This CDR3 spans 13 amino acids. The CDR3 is CASSLEGVEKLFF. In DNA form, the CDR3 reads TGTGCCAGCAGCCTAGAAGGGGTGGAAAAACTGTTTTTT.

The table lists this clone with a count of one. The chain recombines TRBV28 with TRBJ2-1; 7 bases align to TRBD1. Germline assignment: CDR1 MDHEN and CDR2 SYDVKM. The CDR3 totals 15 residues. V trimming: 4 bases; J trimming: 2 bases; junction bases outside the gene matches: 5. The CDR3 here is CASSSPQGAYNEQFF. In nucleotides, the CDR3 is TGTGCCAGCAGTTCACCTCAGGGGGCCTACAATGAGCAGTTCTTC. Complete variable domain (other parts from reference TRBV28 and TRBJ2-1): DVKVTQSSRYLVKRTGEKVFLECVQDMDHENMFWYRQDPGLGLRLIYFSYDVKMKEKGDIPEGYSVSREKKERFSLILESASTNQTSMYLCASSSPQGAYNEQFFGPGTRLTVL.

CDR3 loop: CASRQGVGTEAFF. CDR3 bases: TGTGCCAGCAGACAGGGGGTCGGGACTGAAGCTTTCTTT. J is TRBJ1-1 and V is TRBV7-9, with 8 bases identical to TRBD1. Germline assignment: CDR1 SEHNR and CDR2 FQNEAQ (reference sequence). After removal of 6 bases from V and 5 bases from J, the junction contained 5 bases not matched to a gene. This CDR3 is 13 amino acids long.

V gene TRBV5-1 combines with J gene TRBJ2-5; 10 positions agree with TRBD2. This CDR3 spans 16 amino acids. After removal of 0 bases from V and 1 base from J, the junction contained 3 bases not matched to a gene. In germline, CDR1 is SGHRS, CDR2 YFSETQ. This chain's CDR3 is CASSLVSSGGQETQYF. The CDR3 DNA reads TGCGCCAGCAGCTTGGTGTCTAGCGGGGGCCAAGAGACCCAGTACTTC.

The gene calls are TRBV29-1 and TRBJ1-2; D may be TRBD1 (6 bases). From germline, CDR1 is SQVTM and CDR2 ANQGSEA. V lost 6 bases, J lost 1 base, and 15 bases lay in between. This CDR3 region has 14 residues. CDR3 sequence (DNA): TGCAGCGTAGGCATAGGGGGAGTTAACTATGGCTACACCTTC. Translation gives CSVGIGGVNYGYTF.